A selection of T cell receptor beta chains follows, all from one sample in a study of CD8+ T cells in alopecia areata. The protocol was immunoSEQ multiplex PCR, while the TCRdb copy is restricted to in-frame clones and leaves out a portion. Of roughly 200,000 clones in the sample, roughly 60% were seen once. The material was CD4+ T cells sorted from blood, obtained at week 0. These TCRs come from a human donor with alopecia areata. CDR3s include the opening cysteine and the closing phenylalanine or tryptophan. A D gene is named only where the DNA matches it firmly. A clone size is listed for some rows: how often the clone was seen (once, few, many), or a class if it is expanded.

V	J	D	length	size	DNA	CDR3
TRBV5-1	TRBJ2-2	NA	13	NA	TGCGCCAGCAGCGCCAAGAACACCGGGGAGCTGTTTTTT	CASSAKNTGELFF
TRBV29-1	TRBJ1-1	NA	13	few	TGCAGCGTAAAATGGGGGGAAGTGGCTGAAGCTTTCTTT	CSVKWGEVAEAFF
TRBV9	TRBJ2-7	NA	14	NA	TGTGCCAGCAGCGTAGACCCTGGGGGGCCCGAGCAGTACTTC	CASSVDPGGPEQYF
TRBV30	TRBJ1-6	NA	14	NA	TGTGCCTGGAGTGGTTACCGGGGGGGAATCGCCCTCCACTTT	CAWSGYRGGIALHF
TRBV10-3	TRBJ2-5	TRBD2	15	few	TGTGCCATCAGTGTCGGTAGCGGGGGGACGGAGACCCAGTACTTC	CAISVGSGGTETQYF
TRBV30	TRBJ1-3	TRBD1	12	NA	TGTGCCTGGAGGGACAGGGGAAACACCATATATTTT	CAWRDRGNTIYF
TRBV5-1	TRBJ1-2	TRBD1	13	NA	TGCGCCAGCAGCCCGGGACAGGGGTATGGCTACACCTTC	CASSPGQGYGYTF
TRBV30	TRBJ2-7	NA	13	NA	TGTGCCTGGAGAGCTACAGGGAGCTACGAGCAGTACTTC	CAWRATGSYEQYF
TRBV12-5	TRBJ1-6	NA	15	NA	TGTGCTAGTGGTTTGACGCCAGGGGTAAATTCACCCCTCCACTTT	CASGLTPGVNSPLHF
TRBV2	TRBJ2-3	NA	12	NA	TGTGCCAGCAGTGAAGGGGGAGATACGCAGTATTTT	CASSEGGDTQYF